The next 17 T cell receptor beta chains were all read from a single sample in a study of T cells in women clearing cervical HPV infection (dated by TCRdb to between 2018 and 2020). The library was prepared using the immunoSEQ multiplex PCR assay. This is the immuneACCESS table as TCRdb keeps it, with only in-frame sequences that have V and J called. A part of the clones is gone; compared with another copy, unresolved V genes explain less than half, and the rest is unexplained. The sample's table covers approximately 39,000 clones. The ten largest account for roughly 4% of the sample. Material: blood buffy coat. The receptors derive from a woman aged 18 to 75 with a cervical HPV16 infection that either progressed to CIN3+ or cleared (not recorded which).

Note on this clone: The read halts 3 residues ahead of the CDR3 end, with the missing end drawn from the germline J gene. J is TRBJ1-5 and V is TRBV5-6, with 8 bases identical to TRBD1. V dropped 4 bases and J dropped 5; count of bases not matched to a gene: 2. The CDR3 is made up of 13 amino acids. Germline V lookup: CDR1 SGHDT, CDR2 YYEEEE. The sequenced part of the CDR3 DNA is TGTGCCAGCAGCGGACAGGGTTATCAGCCC. It codes for CASSGQGYQP. From start to end, the CDR3 is CASSGQGYQPQHF.

Worth noting for this clone: The missing CDR3 end, 3 residues past where the read stops, is filled in from the germline J gene. The V call is TRBV30, the J call TRBJ1-6; TRBD1 might be the D (6 bases). This CDR3 contains 13 residues. Trimming removed 3 bases at V and 10 bases at J, with 13 bases between. CDR1 and CDR2 from the germline V gene are GTSNPN and SVGIG (reference sequence). Partial CDR3 DNA: TGTGCCTGGAGCGGGGGGGCTCAGTCACCC. Its protein product is CAWSGGAQSP. The full CDR3 reads CAWSGGAQSPLHF.

Partial CDR3 DNA: TGTGCCAGCAGCCCCCTCGGGGGGCTCGGC. Translating it yields CASSPLGGLG. The entire CDR3 is CASSPLGGLGYTF. The rearrangement links TRBV7-9 to TRBJ1-2; D may be TRBD1 (6 bases). The CDR3 end is not reached by the read, which stops 3 residues before it; the germline J gene fills it in. CDR3 length equals 13 residues. CDR1 and CDR2 from the germline V gene are SEHNR and FQNEAQ (reference sequence).

In the case of this clone: The read is 3 residues too short to cover the CDR3 end, so that end is filled in from the germline J gene. V usage is TRBV7-6 and J usage is TRBJ1-6; D uncertain. Germline V lookup: CDR1 SGHVS, CDR2 FNYEAQ. V was cut by 1 base and J by 0 bases, with 4 bases left in between. The CDR3 is 15 amino acids. The CDR3 loop is CASSLEYSYNSPLHF. The covered CDR3 bases are TGTGCCAGCAGCTTAGAATACTCCTATAATTCACCC.

Of note for this clone: Read data end 3 residues before the CDR3 end; the end is taken from the germline J gene. The chain combines TRBV12-3 or TRBV12-4 with TRBJ2-7; the D gene is possibly TRBD1 (6 bases). V lost 2 bases and J lost 1, with 9 bases in between. The CDR3 runs to 14 residues. CDR3 DNA (partial): TGTGCCAGCAGTTTAATCGGACAGTCCTACGAG. Its protein product is CASSLIGQSYE. The full CDR3 reads CASSLIGQSYEQYF.

For this clone: The read gets to within 3 residues of the CDR3 end, and the germline J gene fills in the rest. V is TRBV3-1 (or the pseudogene TRBV3-2) and J is TRBJ2-3, with TRBD1 identical over 9 bases. Germline V gene sequence: CDR1 LGHDT, CDR2 YNNKEL (reference sequence). The CDR3 contains 13 residues. Trimming cost V 6 bases and J 5 bases; bases outside gene matches: 3. The CDR3 region is CASRNRGRDTQYF. The DNA read from the CDR3 is TGTGCCAGCAGGAACAGGGGGCGAGATACG.

As for this clone: From the germline J gene comes the end of the CDR3, since the read stops 3 residues before it. The J gene is TRBJ1-2, the V gene TRBV5-6; TRBD1 aligns across 7 bases. V lost 0 bases, J lost 5 bases, and 7 bases stayed unmatched. There are 15 residues in the CDR3. Germline V gene data show CDR1 as SGHDT and CDR2 as YYEEEE. This chain's CDR3 is CASSLVSGGVYGYTF. The CDR3 DNA, read in part, is TGTGCCAGCAGCTTGGTGTCAGGGGGAGTGTATGGC.

Note on this clone: The CDR3 end lies 3 residues beyond the end of the read and is filled in from the germline J gene. The rearrangement joins TRBV5-1 to TRBJ1-2; a weak D match, TRBD1 (5 bases). V shed 3 bases and J shed 2 bases, with 8 bases lying between them. Per germline, CDR1 SGHRS and CDR2 YFSETQ. The CDR3 spans 13 residues. The CDR3 protein is CASSSRQNYGYTF. The covered CDR3 bases are TGCGCCAGCAGCTCGCGACAGAACTATGGC. Full variable domain (missing parts from reference TRBV5-1 and TRBJ1-2): KAGVTQTPRYLIKTRGQQVTLSCSPISGHRSVSWYQQTPGQGLQFLFEYFSETQRNKGNFPGRFSGRQFSNSRSEMNVSTLELGDSALYLCASSSRQNYGYTFGSGTRLTVV.

Turning to this clone: The CDR3 end lies 3 residues beyond the end of the read and is filled in from the germline J gene. This chain joins TRBV4-1 and TRBJ2-7; TRBD1 matches 9 bases. Germline CDR1 MGHRA, CDR2 YSYEKL. The CDR3 consists of 14 residues. The junction had 3 bases not matched to a gene; V was cut back by 4 bases and J by 2 bases. The CDR3 DNA, read in part, is TGCGCCAGCAGCCCCCGACAGGGGGCCTACGAG. Its protein is CASSPRQGAYE. The full CDR3 sequence reads CASSPRQGAYEQYF.

In regard to this clone: A read error may produce the germline difference seen at one junction end. The DNA ends 3 residues before the CDR3 does, and the rest of the CDR3 is filled in from the germline J gene. The rearrangement links TRBV7-9 to TRBJ2-7, with a weak D call TRBD2 (6 bases). There are 15 residues in the CDR3. The V gene's germline CDR1 is SEHNR and CDR2 FQNEAQ (reference sequence). The DNA read from the CDR3 is TGTGCTAGCAGCGCTAGCGCCGATGGCTCCTACGAG. Translation gives CASSASADGSYE. The whole CDR3 is CASSASADGSYEQYF.

In the case of this clone: Read data end 3 residues before the CDR3 end; the end is taken from the germline J gene. V gene TRBV6-1 combines with J gene TRBJ1-5, with D tentatively TRBD1 (5 bases). The CDR3 runs to 14 residues. Deletions cut 3 bases from V and 5 bases from J, with 11 bases between. Germline V gene lookup returns CDR1 MNHNS and CDR2 SASEGT. Here the CDR3 reads CASSDRGGDQPQHF. The sequenced CDR3 bases are TGTGCCAGCAGTGACCGGGGGGGAGATCAGCCC.

Notes on this clone: The CDR3 end lies 3 residues beyond the end of the read and is filled in from the germline J gene. The chain couples TRBV7-9 to TRBJ2-7; D call uncertain. The CDR3 is 13 amino acids. V lost 5 bases and J lost 3, with 11 bases in between. From germline, CDR1 is SEHNR and CDR2 FQNEAQ (reference sequence). The DNA read from the CDR3 is TGTGCCAGCAGCCAGGAAACGATCTACGAG. Amino acid sequence: CASSQETIYE. The whole CDR3 protein reads CASSQETIYEQYF.

Details on this clone: The read gets to within 3 residues of the CDR3 end, and the germline J gene fills in the rest. The gene calls are TRBV28 and TRBJ2-7; D unresolved. Trimming pared 8 bases from V and 2 bases from J, leaving 7 bases between. The CDR3 totals 11 residues. Looked up from germline, CDR1 is MDHEN and CDR2 is SYDVKM. The CDR3 reads CASQQAYEQYF. The part of the CDR3 DNA that was read is TGTGCCAGCCAGCAGGCCTACGAG.

As for this clone: The read is 3 residues too short to cover the CDR3 end, so that end is filled in from the germline J gene. V and J are TRBV7-2 and TRBJ1-2; a weak D match, TRBD1 (6 bases). The CDR3 loop spans 11 amino acids. The germline gives CDR1 SGHTA, CDR2 FQGNSA. V lost 4 bases, J lost 6 bases, and 6 bases lay in between. The CDR3 here is CASSSGDGYTF. The CDR3 DNA, read in part, is TGTGCCAGCAGCTCAGGGGATGGC. Full variable domain (remainder filled in from reference TRBV7-2 and TRBJ1-2): GAGVSQSPSNKVTEKGKDVELRCDPISGHTALYWYRQSLGQGLEFLIYFQGNSAPDKSGLPSDRFSAERTGGSVSTLTIQRTQQEDSAVYLCASSSGDGYTFGSGTRLTVV.

The CDR3 reads CASSPGGAGGTGANVLTF. The CDR3 DNA, read in part, is TGTGCCAGCAGCCCCGGGGGGGCTGGGGGAACTGGGGCCAACGTC. This chain links TRBV13 with TRBJ2-6; TRBD2 agrees at 8 bases. The read ends 3 residues early relative to the CDR3; the germline J gene fills the gap. V was clipped by 5 bases and J by 2 bases; unmatched bases: 11. Germline CDR1 and CDR2: PRHDT and FYEKMQ (reference sequence). This CDR3 spans 18 amino acids.

Details on this clone: The read falls 3 residues short of the CDR3 end, and the missing part is taken from the germline J gene. The chain recombines TRBV19 with TRBJ1-2; D might be TRBD1 (5 bases). The germline CDR1 and CDR2 sequences are LNHDA and SQIVND (reference sequence). The CDR3 spans 13 residues. Trimming took 7 bases from V and 3 from J, leaving 12 bases between them. The CDR3 sequence is CASKVTGDYGYTF. The covered CDR3 bases are TGTGCCAGTAAGGTCACGGGGGACTATGGC.

Comments on this clone: The read is 3 residues too short to cover the CDR3 end, so that end is filled in from the germline J gene. This chain joins TRBV7-2 and TRBJ1-2, with 8 bases matching TRBD1. Germline CDR1 reads SGHTA; CDR2 reads FQGNSA. The CDR3 consists of 13 residues. The CDR3 loop reads CASSLNRGMGYTF. CDR3 bases read: TGTGCCAGCAGCTTAAACAGGGGGATGGGC.